Given below is one TCR beta chain in context. No antigen is known for it. V was shortened by 5 bases and J by 8 bases, with 24 bases between the two germline ends. This CDR3 contains 16 residues. CDR1 and CDR2 (germline): LNHDA, SQIVND (reference sequence). This entry comes from a study of OX40 agonist ivuxolimab in advanced cancers. Study-wide findings and caveats: Part of the nonresponder group also had normalized T-cell clonal expansion that was low.

Produced via immunoSEQ multiplex PCR; TCRdb's table is partial and in-frame only. The sample has fewer than 40,000 clones; about four fifths are singletons. No patient had autoimmune disease or received systemic immunosuppression. The J gene is TRBJ1-2, the V gene TRBV19; perhaps TRBD1 as D (5 bases). Sample: CD4+ or CD8+ T cells sorted from blood, taken in a trial of the OX40 agonist ivuxolimab. The TCR originated in an adult with an advanced solid tumor such as melanoma, head and neck, liver or kidney cancer. The CDR3: CASSPYHRDSIGGYTF. The DNA for the CDR3 is TGTGCCAGTAGTCCTTACCACCGGGACTCAATCGGGGGCTACACCTTC.